This T cell receptor (beta chain) is drawn from a study of cytomegalovirus exposure and HLA in healthy donors. Study-wide background: The study placed about four fifths of its approximately 400 genotyped donors in the Caucasian-associated ancestry cluster.

Note on this clone: The antigen remains undetermined.

It was with 60 Vbeta and 13 Jbeta primers that the PCR ran. The protocol was immunoSEQ multiplex PCR, while the TCRdb copy is restricted to in-frame clones and leaves out a portion. The repertoire has roughly 180,000 clones, around four fifths of them found once; the top ten carry about 1.3%. Regarding the study as a whole: TCR association rates varied by HLA locus in a later analysis, with DRB1 highest and HLA-C lowest. The study flagged some 170 TCR beta chains as cytomegalovirus-associated. Reportedly, diagnosis of cytomegalovirus status by the classifier showed high specificity and sensitivity.

The sequence was obtained from a man aged 25-40 years in good health and CMV-seronegative. Sample: PBMCs.

The CDR3 loop reads CASADREATEAFF. The CDR3 coding sequence is TGTGCCAGCGCGGACAGGGAGGCCACTGAAGCTTTCTTT. The V call is TRBV6-5, the J call TRBJ1-1, with 8 bases aligning to TRBD1. There are 13 residues in the CDR3. Germline CDR1 is MNHEY and CDR2 is SVGAGI. The J segment lost 4 bases and the V segment lost 8 bases, leaving 6 bases of the junction unmatched.